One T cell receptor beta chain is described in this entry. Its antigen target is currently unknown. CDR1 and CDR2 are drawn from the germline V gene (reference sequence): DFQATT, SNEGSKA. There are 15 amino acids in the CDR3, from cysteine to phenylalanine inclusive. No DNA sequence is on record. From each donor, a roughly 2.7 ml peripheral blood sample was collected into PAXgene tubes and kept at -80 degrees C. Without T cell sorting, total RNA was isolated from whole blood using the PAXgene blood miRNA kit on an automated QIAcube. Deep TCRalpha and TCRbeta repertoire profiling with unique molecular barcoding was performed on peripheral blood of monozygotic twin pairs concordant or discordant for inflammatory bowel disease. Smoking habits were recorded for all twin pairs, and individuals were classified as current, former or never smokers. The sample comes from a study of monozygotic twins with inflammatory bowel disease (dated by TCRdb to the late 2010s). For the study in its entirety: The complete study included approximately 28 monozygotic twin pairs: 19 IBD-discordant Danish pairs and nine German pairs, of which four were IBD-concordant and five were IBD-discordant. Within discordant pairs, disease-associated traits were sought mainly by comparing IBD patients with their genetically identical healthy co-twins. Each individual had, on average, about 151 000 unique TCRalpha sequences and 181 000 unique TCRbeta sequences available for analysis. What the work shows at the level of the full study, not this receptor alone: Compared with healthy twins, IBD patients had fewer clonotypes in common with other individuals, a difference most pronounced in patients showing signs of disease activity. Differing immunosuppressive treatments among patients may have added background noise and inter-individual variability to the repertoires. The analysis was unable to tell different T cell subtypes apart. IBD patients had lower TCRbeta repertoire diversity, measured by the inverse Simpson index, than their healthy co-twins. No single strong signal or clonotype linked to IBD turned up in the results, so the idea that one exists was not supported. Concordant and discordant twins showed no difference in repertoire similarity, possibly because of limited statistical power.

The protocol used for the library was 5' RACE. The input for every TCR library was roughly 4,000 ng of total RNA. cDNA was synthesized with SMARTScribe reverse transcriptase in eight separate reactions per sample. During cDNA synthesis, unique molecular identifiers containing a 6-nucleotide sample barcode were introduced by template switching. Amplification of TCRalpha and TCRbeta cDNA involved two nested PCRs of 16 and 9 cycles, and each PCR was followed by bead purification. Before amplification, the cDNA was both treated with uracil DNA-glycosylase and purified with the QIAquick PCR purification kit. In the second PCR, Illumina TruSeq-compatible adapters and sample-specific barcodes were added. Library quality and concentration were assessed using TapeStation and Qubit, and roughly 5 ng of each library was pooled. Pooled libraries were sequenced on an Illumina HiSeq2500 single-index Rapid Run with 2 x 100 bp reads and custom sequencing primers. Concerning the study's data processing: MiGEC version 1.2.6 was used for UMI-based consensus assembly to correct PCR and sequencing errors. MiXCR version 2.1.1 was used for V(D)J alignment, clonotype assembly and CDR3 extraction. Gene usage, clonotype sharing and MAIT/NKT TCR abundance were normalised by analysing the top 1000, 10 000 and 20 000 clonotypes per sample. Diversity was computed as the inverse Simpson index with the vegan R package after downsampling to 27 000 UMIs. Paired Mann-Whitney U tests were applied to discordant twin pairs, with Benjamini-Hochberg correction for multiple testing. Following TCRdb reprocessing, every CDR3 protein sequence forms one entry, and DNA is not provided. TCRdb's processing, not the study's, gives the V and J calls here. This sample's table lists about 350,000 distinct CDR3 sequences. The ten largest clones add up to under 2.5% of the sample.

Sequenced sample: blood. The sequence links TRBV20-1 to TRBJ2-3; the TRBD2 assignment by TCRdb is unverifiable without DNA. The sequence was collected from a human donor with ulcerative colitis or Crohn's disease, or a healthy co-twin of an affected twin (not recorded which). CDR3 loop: CSAKPGLALTDTQYF.